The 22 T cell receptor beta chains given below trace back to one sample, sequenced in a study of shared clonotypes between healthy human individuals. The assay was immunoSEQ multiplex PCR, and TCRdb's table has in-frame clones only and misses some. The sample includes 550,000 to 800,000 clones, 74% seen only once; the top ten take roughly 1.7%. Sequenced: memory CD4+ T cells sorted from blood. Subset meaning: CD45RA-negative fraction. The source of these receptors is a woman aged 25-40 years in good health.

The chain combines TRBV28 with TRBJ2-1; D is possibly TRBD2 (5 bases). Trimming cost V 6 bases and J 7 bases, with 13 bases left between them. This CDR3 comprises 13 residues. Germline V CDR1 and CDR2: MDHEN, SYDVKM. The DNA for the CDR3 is TGTGCCAGCAGGGCTAGCCCGGGGAATGAGCAGTTCTTC. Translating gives CASRASPGNEQFF.

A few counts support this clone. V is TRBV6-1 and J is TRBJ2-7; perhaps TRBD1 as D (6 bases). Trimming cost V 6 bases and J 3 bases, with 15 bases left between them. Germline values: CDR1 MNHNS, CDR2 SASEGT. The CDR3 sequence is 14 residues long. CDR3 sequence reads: CASRVRQEIYEQYF. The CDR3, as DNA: TGTGCCAGCAGGGTACGACAGGAAATCTACGAGCAGTACTTC.

CDR3 sequence (DNA): TGTGCCAGCTCACCCGTGGTTGGGGCCAACGTCCTGACTTTC. Translating it yields CASSPVVGANVLTF. The chain has TRBV18 and TRBJ2-6; D not certain. Germline values: CDR1 KGHSH, CDR2 LQKENI. Trimming removed 3 bases at V and 3 bases at J, with 6 bases between. The CDR3 runs to 14 residues. Filled out from reference TRBV18 and TRBJ2-6, the complete variable domain reads NAGVMQNPRHLVRRRGQEARLRCSPMKGHSHVYWYRQLPEEGLKFMVYLQKENIIDESGMPKERFSAEFPKEGPSILRIQQVVRGDSAAYFCASSPVVGANVLTFGAGSRLTVL.

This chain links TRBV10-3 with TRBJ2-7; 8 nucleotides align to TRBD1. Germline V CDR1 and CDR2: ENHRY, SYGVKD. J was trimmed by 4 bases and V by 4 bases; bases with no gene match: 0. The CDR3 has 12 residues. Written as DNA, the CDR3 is TGTGCCATCAGTGGACAGGGGTACGAGCAGTACTTC. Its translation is CAISGQGYEQYF.

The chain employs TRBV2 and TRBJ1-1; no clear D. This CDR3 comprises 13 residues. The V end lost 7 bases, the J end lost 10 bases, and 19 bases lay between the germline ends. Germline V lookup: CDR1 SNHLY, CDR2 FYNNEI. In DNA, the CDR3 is TGTGCCAGCAACCCCCTGGCTGGTGAAGCAGCTTTCTTT. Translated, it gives CASNPLAGEAAFF.

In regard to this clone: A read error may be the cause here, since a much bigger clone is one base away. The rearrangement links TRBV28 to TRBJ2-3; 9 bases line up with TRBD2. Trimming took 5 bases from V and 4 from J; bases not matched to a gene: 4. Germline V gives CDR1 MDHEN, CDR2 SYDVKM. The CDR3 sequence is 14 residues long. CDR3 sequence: CASSGSGSSDTQYF. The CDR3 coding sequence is TGTGCCAGCAGTGGTAGCGGGAGCTCAGATACGCAGTATTTT. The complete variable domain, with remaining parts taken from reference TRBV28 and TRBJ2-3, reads DVKVTQSSRYLVKRTGEKVFLECVQDMDHENMFWYRQDPGLGLRLIYFSYDVKMKEKGDIPEGYSVSREKKERFSLILESASTNQTSMYLCASSGSGSSDTQYFGPGTRLTVL.

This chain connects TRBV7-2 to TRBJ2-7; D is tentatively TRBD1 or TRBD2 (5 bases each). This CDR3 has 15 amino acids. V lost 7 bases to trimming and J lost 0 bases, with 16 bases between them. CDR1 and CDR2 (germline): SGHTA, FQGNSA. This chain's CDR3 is CASTEGPSSSYEQYF. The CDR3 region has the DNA TGTGCCAGCACCGAGGGGCCTAGCAGCTCCTACGAGCAGTACTTC.

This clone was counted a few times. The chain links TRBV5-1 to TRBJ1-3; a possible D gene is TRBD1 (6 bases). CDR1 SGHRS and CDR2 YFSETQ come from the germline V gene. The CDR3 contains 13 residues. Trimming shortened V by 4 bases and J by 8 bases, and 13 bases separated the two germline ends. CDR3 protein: CASSPGQLDTIYF. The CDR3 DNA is TGCGCCAGCAGCCCCGGACAGTTGGACACCATATATTTT.

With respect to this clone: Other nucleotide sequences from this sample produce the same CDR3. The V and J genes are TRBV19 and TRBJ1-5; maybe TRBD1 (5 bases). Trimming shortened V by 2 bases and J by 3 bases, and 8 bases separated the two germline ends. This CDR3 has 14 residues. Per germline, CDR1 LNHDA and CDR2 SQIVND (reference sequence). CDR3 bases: TGTGCCAGTAGTATAAGAGGGACCAATCAGCCCCAGCATTTT. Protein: CASSIRGTNQPQHF.

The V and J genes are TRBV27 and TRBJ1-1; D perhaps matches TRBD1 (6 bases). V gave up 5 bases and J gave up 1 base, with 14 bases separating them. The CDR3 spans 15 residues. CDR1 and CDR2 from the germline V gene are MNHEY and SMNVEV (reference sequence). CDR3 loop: CASSPLDRKNTEAFF. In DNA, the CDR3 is TGTGCCAGCAGTCCCCTGGACAGAAAGAACACTGAAGCTTTCTTT.

The CDR3 coding sequence is TGTGCCAGCAGCTCAACACCGGAACTAGCGGGCGTATTTGAGCAGTACTTC. Translating gives CASSSTPELAGVFEQYF. The genes are TRBV5-4 and TRBJ2-7; 9 bases map to TRBD2. V was clipped by 3 bases and J by 7 bases; unmatched bases: 17. The length of the CDR3 is 17 residues. The V gene's germline CDR1 is SGHNT and CDR2 YYREEE (reference sequence).

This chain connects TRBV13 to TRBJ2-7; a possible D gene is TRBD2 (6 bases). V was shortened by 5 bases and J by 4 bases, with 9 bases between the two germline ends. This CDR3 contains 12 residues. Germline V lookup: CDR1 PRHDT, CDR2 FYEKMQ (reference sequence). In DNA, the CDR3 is TGTGCCAGCAGCGCCCGGGGGTACGAGCAGTACTTC. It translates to CASSARGYEQYF.

The CDR3 reads CASSSTKTGYSYNEQFF. CDR3 DNA sequence: TGTGCCAGCAGTTCCACCAAGACAGGGTACTCCTACAATGAGCAGTTCTTC. The rearrangement links TRBV28 to TRBJ2-1; 7 bases are a match to TRBD1. This CDR3 region has 17 residues. The germline V gene encodes CDR1 MDHEN and CDR2 SYDVKM. After removal of 4 bases from V and 0 bases from J, the junction contained 9 bases not matched to a gene.

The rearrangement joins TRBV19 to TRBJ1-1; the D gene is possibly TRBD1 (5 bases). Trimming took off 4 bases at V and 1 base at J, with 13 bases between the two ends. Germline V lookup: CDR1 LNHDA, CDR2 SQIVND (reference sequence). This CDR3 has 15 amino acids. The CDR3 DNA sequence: TGTGCCAGTAGTACCAACTGGGGGGGGAACACTGAAGCTTTCTTT. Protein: CASSTNWGGNTEAFF.

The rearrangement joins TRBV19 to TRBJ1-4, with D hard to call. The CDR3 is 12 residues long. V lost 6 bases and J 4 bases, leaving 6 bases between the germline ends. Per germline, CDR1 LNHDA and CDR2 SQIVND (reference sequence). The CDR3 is CASRQYNEKLFF. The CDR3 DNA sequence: TGTGCCAGTAGACAGTATAATGAAAAACTGTTTTTT.

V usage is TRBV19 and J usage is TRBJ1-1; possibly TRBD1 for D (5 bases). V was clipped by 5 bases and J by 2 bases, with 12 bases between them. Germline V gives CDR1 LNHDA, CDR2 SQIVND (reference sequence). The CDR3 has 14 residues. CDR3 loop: CASSPGPANTEAFF. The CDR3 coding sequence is TGTGCCAGTAGTCCGGGACCGGCTAACACTGAAGCTTTCTTT.

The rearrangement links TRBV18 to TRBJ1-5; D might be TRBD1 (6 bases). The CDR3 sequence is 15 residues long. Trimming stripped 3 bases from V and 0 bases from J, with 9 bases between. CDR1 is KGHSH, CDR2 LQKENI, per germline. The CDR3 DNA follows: TGTGCCAGCTCACCCGGACAGAATAGCAATCAGCCCCAGCATTTT. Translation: CASSPGQNSNQPQHF.

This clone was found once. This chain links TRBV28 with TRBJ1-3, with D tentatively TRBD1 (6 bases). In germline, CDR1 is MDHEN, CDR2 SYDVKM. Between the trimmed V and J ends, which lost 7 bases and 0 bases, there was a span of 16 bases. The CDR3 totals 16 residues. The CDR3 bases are TGTGCCAGCACCTCGGGGGGCGCAGGCTCTGGAAACACCATATATTTT. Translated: CASTSGGAGSGNTIYF.

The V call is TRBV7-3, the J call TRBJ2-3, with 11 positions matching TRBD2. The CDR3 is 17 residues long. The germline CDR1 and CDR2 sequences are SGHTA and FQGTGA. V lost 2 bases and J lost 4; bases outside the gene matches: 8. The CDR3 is CASSLSSLAGGPDTQYF. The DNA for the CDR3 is TGTGCCAGCAGCTTATCCTCTTTAGCGGGAGGGCCAGATACGCAGTATTTT.

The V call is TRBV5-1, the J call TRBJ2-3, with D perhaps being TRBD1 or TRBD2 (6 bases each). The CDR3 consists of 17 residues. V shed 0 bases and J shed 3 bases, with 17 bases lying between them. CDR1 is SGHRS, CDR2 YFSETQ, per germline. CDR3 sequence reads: CASSLALGGAGTDTQYF. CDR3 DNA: TGCGCCAGCAGCTTGGCCCTCGGGGGCGCCGGGACAGATACGCAGTATTTT.

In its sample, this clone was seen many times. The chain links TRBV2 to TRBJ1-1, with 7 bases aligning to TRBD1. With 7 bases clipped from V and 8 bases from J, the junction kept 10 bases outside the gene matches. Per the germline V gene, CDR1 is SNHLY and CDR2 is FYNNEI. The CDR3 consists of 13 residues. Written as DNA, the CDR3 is TGTGCCAGCAACTCCGGGACAGTCGGCGAAGCTTTCTTT. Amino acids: CASNSGTVGEAFF.

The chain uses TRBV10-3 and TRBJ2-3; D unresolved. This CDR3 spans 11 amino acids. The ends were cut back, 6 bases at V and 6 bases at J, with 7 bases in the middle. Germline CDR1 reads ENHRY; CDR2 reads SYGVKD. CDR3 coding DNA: TGTGCCATCAGCGACCGGGATACGCAGTATTTT. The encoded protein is CAISDRDTQYF.